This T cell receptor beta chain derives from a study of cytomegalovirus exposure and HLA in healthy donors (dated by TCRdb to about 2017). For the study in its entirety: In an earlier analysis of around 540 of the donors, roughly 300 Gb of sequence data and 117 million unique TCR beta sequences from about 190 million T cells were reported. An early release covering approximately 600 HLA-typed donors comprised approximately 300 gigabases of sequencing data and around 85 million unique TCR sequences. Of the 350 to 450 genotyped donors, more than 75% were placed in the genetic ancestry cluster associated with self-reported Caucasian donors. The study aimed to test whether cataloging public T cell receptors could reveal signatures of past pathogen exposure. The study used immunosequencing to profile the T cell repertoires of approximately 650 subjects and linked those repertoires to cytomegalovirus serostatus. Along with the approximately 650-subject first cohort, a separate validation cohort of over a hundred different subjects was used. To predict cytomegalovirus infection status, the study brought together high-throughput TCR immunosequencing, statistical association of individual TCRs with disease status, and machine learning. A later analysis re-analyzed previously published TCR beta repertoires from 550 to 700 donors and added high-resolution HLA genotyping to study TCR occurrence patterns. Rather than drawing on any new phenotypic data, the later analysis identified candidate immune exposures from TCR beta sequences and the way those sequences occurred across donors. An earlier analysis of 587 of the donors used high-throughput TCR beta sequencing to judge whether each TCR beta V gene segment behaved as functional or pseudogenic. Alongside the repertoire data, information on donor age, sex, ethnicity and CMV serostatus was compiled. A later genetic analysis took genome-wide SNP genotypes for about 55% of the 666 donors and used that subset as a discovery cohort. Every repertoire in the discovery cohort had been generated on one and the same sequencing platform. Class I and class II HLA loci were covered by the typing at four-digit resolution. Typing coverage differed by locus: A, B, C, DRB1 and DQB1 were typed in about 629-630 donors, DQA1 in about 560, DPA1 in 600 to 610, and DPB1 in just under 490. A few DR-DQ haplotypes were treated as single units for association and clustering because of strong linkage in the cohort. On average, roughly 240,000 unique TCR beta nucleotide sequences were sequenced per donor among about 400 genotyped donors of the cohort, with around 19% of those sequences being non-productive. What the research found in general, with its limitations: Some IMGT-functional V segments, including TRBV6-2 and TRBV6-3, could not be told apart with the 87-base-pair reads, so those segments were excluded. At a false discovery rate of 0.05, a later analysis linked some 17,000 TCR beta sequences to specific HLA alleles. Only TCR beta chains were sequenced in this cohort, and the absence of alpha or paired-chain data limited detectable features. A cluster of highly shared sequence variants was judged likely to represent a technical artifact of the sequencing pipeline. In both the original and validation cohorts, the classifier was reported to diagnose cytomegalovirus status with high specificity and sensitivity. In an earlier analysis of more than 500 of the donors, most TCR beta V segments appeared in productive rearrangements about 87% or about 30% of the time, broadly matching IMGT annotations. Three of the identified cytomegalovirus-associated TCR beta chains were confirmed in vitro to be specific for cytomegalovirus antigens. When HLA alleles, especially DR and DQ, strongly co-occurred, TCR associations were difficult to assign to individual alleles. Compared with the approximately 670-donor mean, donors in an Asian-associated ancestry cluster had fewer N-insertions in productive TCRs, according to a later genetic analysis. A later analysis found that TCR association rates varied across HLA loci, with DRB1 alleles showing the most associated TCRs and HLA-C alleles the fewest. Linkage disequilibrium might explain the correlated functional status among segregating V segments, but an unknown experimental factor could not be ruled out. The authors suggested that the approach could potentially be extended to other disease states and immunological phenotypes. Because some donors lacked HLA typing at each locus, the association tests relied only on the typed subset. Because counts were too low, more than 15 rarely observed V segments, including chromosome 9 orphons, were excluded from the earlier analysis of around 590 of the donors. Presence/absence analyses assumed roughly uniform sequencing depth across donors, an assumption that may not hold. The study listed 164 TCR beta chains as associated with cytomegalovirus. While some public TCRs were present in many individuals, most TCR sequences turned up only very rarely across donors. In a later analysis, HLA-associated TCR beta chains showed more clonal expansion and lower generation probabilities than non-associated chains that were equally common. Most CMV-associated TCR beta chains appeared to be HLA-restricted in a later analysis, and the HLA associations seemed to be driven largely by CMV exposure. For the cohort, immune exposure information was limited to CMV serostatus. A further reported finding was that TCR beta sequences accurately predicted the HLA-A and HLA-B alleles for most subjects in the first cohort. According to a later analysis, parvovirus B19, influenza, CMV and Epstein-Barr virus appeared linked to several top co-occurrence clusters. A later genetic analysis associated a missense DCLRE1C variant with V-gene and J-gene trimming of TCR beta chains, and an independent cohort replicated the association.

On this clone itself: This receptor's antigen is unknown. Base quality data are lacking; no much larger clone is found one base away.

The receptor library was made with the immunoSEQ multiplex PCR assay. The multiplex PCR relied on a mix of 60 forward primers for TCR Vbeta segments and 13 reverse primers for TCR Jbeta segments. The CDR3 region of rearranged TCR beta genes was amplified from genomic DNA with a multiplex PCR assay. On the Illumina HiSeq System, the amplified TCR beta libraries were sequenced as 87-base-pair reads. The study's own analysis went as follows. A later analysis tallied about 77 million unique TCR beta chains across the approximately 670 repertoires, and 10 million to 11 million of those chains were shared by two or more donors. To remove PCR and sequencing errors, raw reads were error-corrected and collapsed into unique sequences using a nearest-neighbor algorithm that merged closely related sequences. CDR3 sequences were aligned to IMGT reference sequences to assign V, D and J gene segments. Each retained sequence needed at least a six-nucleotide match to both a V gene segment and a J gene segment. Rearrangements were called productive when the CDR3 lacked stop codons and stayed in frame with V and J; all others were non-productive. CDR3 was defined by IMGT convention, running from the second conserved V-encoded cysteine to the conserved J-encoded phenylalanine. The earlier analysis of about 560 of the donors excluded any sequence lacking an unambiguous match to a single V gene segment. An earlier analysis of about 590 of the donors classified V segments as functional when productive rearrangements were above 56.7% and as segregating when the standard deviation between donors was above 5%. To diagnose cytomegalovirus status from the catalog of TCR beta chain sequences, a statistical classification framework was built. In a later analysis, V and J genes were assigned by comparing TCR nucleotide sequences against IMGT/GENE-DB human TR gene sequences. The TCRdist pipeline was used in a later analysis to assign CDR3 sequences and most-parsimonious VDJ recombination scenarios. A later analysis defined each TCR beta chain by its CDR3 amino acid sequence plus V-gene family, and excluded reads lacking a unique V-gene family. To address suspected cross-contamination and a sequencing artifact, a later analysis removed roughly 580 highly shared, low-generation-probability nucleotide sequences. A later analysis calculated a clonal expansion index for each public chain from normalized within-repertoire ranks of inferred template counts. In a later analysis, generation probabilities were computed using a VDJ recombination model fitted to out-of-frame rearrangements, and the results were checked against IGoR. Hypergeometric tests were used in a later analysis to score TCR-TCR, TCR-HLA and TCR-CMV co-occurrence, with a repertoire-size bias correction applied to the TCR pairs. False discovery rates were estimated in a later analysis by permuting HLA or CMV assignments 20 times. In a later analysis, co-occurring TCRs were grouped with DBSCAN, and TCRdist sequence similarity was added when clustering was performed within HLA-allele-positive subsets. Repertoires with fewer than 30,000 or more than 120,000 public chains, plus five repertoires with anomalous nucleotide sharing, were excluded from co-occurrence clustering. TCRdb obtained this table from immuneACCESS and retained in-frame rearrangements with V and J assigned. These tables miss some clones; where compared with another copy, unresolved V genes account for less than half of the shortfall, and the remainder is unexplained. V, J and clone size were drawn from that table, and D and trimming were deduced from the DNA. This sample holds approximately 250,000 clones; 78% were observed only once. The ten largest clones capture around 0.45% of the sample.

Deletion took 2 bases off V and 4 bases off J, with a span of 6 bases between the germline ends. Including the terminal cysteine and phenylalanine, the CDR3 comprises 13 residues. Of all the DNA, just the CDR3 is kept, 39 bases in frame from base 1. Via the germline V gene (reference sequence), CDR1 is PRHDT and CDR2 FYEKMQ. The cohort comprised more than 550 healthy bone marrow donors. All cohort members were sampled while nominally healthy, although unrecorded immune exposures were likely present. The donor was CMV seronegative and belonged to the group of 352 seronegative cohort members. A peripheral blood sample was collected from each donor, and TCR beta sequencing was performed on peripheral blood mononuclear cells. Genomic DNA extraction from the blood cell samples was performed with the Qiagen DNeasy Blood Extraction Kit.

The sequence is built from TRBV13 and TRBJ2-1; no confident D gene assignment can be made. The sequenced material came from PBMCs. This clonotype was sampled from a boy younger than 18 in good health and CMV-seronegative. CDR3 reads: CASSLPLYNEQFF. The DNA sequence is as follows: TGTGCCAGCAGCTTACCCCTTTACAATGAGCAGTTCTTC.